Below, 11 T cell receptor beta chains from the same sample are listed, as sequenced in a study of cytomegalovirus exposure and HLA in healthy donors. Only in-frame clones appear in the TCRdb table, and some are missing; sequencing was by immunoSEQ multiplex PCR. The sample contains 70,000 to 80,000 clones, 94% of which appear only once. Input material: PBMCs. Receptors were obtained from a young woman in good health and CMV-seronegative.

J is TRBJ2-7 and V is TRBV29-1, with TRBD2 as a possible D gene (5 bases). Germline V gene lookup returns CDR1 SQVTM and CDR2 ANQGSEA. V was pared by 5 bases and J by 4 bases, with 18 bases between. The CDR3 has 14 residues. CDR3 in amino acids: CSVLGGGLSYEQYF. DNA for the CDR3: TGCAGCGTTCTTGGCGGAGGCTTGAGTTACGAGCAGTACTTC.

The V gene is TRBV30, the J gene TRBJ1-1; D may be TRBD1 (6 bases). Germline CDR1 GTSNPN, CDR2 SVGIG (reference sequence). V gave up 3 bases and J gave up 3 bases, with 14 bases separating them. The CDR3 length is 14 residues. The CDR3 reads CAWRALQGHTEAFF. The CDR3 nucleotides are TGTGCCTGGAGGGCTTTACAGGGTCACACTGAAGCTTTCTTT.

V usage is TRBV27 and J usage is TRBJ2-7; 7 nucleotides line up with TRBD1. Germline V gene lookup returns CDR1 MNHEY and CDR2 SMNVEV (reference sequence). The CDR3 spans 15 residues. V shed 6 bases, J shed 2 bases, and the junction held 10 bases outside the gene matches. The CDR3: CASSLRVTGAYEQYF. The CDR3 DNA sequence: TGTGCCAGCAGCCTCCGGGTAACAGGGGCCTACGAGCAGTACTTC.

The rearrangement uses TRBV9 and TRBJ1-3; weak D call: TRBD1 (6 bases). The length of the CDR3 is 16 residues. V was pared by 3 bases and J by 1 base, with 14 bases between. Germline loops: CDR1 SGDLS, CDR2 YYNGEE. This CDR3 is CASSEGHGRSGNTIYF. CDR3 sequence (DNA): TGTGCCAGCAGCGAGGGACATGGGCGTTCTGGAAACACCATATATTTT.

The chain combines TRBV29-1 with TRBJ1-1; 9 bases align to TRBD1. This CDR3 region has 12 residues. Germline values: CDR1 SQVTM, CDR2 ANQGSEA. The trim removed 6 bases at V and 7 bases at J, leaving 6 bases unmatched. This CDR3 is CSVTGGKIEAFF. CDR3 DNA: TGCAGCGTGACAGGGGGAAAGATTGAAGCTTTCTTT.

J is TRBJ2-7 and V is TRBV30; a weak D match, TRBD1 (6 bases). CDR3 length: 12 amino acids. V was cut by 7 bases and J by 2 bases, with 12 bases left in between. Germline V gene sequence: CDR1 GTSNPN, CDR2 SVGIG (reference sequence). This CDR3 is CAFTGKPYEQYF. The DNA of the CDR3 is TGTGCCTTTACAGGGAAACCCTACGAGCAGTACTTC.

V gene TRBV25-1 combines with J gene TRBJ2-2; 10 bases agree with TRBD1. Per germline, CDR1 MGHDK and CDR2 SYGVNS. The CDR3 spans 15 residues. V shed 2 bases, J shed 3 bases, and the junction held 0 bases outside the gene matches. CDR3 loop: CASSEGQGDTGELFF. The CDR3 DNA reads as TGTGCCAGCAGTGAAGGACAGGGGGACACCGGGGAGCTGTTTTTT.

V usage is TRBV28 and J usage is TRBJ2-1; D gene unclear. This CDR3 comprises 12 residues. Germline V CDR1 and CDR2: MDHEN, SYDVKM. With 5 bases removed from V and 6 bases from J, the gap between germline ends came to 8 bases. The CDR3 DNA reads TGTGCCAGCAGTCACCCAGGCAATGAGCAGTTCTTC. Residues: CASSHPGNEQFF.

This clone appeared a single time. The V gene is TRBV6-5, the J gene TRBJ1-2, with 8 bases identical to TRBD1. The V gene end was trimmed by 6 bases and the J gene end by 3 bases; junction bases not matched to a gene: 9. The CDR3 spans 15 residues. Germline CDR1 is MNHEY and CDR2 is SVGAGI. CDR3 bases: TGTGCCAGCAGCAACGCAGGGGGCGCTGACTATGGCTACACCTTC. It is translated as CASSNAGGADYGYTF.

V usage is TRBV5-4 and J usage is TRBJ1-6; 8 bases align to TRBD1. V shed 4 bases and J 10 bases; nucleotides not matched to a gene: 7. The germline V gene encodes CDR1 SGHNT and CDR2 YYREEE (reference sequence). The CDR3 consists of 14 residues. The CDR3 DNA reads TGTGCCAGCAGCATCGGACAGGGTAACTCACCCCTCCACTTT. Residues: CASSIGQGNSPLHF.

V usage is TRBV7-6 and J usage is TRBJ2-2; D possibly corresponds to TRBD1 (6 bases). Trimming shortened V by 1 base and J by 5 bases, and 14 bases separated the two germline ends. This CDR3 has 16 residues. CDR1 and CDR2 from the germline V gene are SGHVS and FNYEAQ. CDR3 sequence reads: CASSLEFQGLTGELFF. DNA of the CDR3: TGTGCCAGCAGCTTAGAGTTTCAGGGGTTAACCGGGGAGCTGTTTTTT. Complete variable domain (other parts from reference TRBV7-6 and TRBJ2-2): GAGVSQSPRYKVTKRGQDVALRCDPISGHVSLYWYRQALGQGPEFLTYFNYEAQQDKSGLPNDRFSAERPEGSISTLTIQRTEQRDSAMYRCASSLEFQGLTGELFFGEGSRLTVL.